Listed below are T cell receptor beta chains from one sample, sequenced in a study of T cells in localized non-small cell lung cancer. Generated by immunoSEQ multiplex PCR, the TCRdb table keeps only in-frame clones and is missing some. The sample consists of 100,000 to 150,000 clones, approximately 88% of them appearing once. This sample comprised peripheral blood, obtained before any cancer treatment. These receptors were collected from a female donor of 60 years or more with stage I lung adenocarcinoma. CDR3s include the opening cysteine and the closing phenylalanine or tryptophan. The D gene is left open where the match is weak. For some rows the clone size is stated as once, few or many, or as a class when expanded; others skip it.

>TRBD2|TRBV5-1|.|TRBJ2-1
TGCGCCAGCAGCCTCCTAGCGGGAGTAAATGAGCAGTTCTTC
CASSLLAGVNEQFF
>.|TRBV7-9|.|TRBJ1-1
TGTGCCAGCAGCGCCCGGGGGGGGTGGATCACTGAAGCTTTCTTT
CASSARGGWITEAFF
>TRBD2|TRBV5-1|.|TRBJ2-3
TGCGCCAGCAGCTTCAGCGGGGGCTGGAGCACAGATACGCAGTATTTT
CASSFSGGWSTDTQYF
>.|TRBV7-3|.|TRBJ2-1
TGTGCCAGCAGCAAGACAGGCAATGAGCAGTTCTTC
CASSKTGNEQFF
>TRBD2|TRBV9|.|TRBJ2-7
TGTGCCAGCAGCGTAACGGGAGGCCCAACCTACGAGCAGTACTTC
CASSVTGGPTYEQYF
>.|TRBV14|.|TRBJ1-4
TGTGCCAGCAGCCACCAGGACCTGGGGGAAAAACTGTTTTTT
CASSHQDLGEKLFF
>.|TRBV5-8|.|TRBJ2-1
TGTGCCAGCAGCTTTCGAGGGGGGACCTACAATGAGCAGTTCTTC
CASSFRGGTYNEQFF
>TRBD2|TRBV6-1|once|TRBJ2-7
TGTGCCAGCAGCCGCCTAGCGGGAGCAGGAGAGTACTTC
CASSRLAGAGEYF
>.|TRBV6-5|.|TRBJ1-2
TGTGCCAGCAGTTACAGGGACGCTACCGCCTTC
CASSYRDATAF
>TRBD2|TRBV5-6|.|TRBJ2-1
TGTGCCAGCAGCTCCCCGGGACTAGCGGGTCGCTCCTACAATGAGCAGTTCTTC
CASSSPGLAGRSYNEQFF
>TRBD1|TRBV6-5|.|TRBJ1-2
TGTGCCAGCAGTAGCAGGGGGCAACCTAACTATGGCTACACCTTC
CASSSRGQPNYGYTF
>TRBD2|TRBV5-1|.|TRBJ2-5
TGCGCCAGCAGCTCCGGGACTAAAAGGGAGACCCAGTACTTC
CASSSGTKRETQYF
>TRBD1|TRBV27|.|TRBJ2-7
TGTGCCAGCAGGACAGGGGTAGGTGGCGAGCAGTACTTC
CASRTGVGGEQYF